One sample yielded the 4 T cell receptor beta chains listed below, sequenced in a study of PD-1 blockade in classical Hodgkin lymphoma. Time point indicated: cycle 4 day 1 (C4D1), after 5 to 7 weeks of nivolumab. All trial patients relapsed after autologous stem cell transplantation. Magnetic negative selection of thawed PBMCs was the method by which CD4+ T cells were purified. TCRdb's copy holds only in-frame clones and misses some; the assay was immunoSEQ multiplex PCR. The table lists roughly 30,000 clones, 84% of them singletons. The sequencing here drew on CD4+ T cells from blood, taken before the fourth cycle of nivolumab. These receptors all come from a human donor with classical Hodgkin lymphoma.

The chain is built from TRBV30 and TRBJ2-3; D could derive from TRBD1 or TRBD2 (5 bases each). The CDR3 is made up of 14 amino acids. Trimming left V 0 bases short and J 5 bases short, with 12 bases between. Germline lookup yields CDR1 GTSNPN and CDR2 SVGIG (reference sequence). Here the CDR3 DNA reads TGTGCCTGGAGTGTACCCAGGGCGGGAGATACGCAGTATTTT. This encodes CAWSVPRAGDTQYF.

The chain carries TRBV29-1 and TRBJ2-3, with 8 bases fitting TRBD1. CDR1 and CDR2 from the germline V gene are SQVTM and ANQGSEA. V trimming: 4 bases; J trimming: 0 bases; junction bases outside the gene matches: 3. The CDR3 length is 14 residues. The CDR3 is CSVVTGASTDTQYF. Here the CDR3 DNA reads TGCAGCGTTGTGACAGGGGCGAGCACAGATACGCAGTATTTT.

For the CDR3, the DNA is TGTGCCAGCAGTTCGGTAGCGGGGGAGATTTGGACAGATACGCAGTATTTT. This translates into CASSSVAGEIWTDTQYF. V is TRBV28 and J is TRBJ2-3; 9 nucleotides align to TRBD2. V shed 4 bases and J 3 bases; nucleotides not matched to a gene: 11. There are 17 residues in the CDR3. Germline-derived CDR1 and CDR2 are MDHEN and SYDVKM. The complete variable domain, with remaining parts taken from reference TRBV28 and TRBJ2-3, reads DVKVTQSSRYLVKRTGEKVFLECVQDMDHENMFWYRQDPGLGLRLIYFSYDVKMKEKGDIPEGYSVSREKKERFSLILESASTNQTSMYLCASSSVAGEIWTDTQYFGPGTRLTVL.

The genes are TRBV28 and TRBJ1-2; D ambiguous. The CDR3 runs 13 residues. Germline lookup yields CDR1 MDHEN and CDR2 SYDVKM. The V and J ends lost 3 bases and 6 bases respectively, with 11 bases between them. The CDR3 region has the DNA TGTGCCAGCAGTTTTAGTTATGGGGATGGCTACACCTTC. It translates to CASSFSYGDGYTF.